This TCR beta chain was identified during a study of pediatric ulcerative colitis. General study points: Compared with controls, ulcerative colitis showed greater blood-rectum clone sharing. Substantially fewer templates came from a couple of patients' blood samples.

About this clone itself: What it binds is not known.

Ulcerative colitis patients received no immunosuppressive medication before the diagnostic colonoscopy. The CDR3 is 16 residues long. V was clipped by 2 bases and J by 8 bases, with 18 bases between them. Germline CDR1 and CDR2: MNHEY and SVGAGI. TCRdb's copy holds only in-frame clones and misses some; the assay was immunoSEQ multiplex PCR. The sample carries 25,000 to 35,000 clones, roughly 78% recorded once. Sample: blood. This rearrangement joins TRBV6-5 to TRBJ1-4; D is ambiguous. This receptor was taken from a boy between 5 and 17 years old with severe ulcerative colitis. The CDR3 DNA is TGTGCCAGCAGTTACACCCGGGCCGCTACACGGGAAAAACTGTTTTTT. This encodes CASSYTRAATREKLFF.